A selection of T cell receptor beta chains follows, all from one sample in a study of CD8+ T cells in alopecia areata. Generated by immunoSEQ multiplex PCR, the TCRdb table keeps only in-frame clones and is missing some. The repertoire holds under 250,000 clones, more than 45% seen once, with over 0.4% in the top ten. Sequences were derived from CD4+ T cells sorted from blood, sampled at week 0. All receptors derive from a human donor with alopecia areata. The CDR3 runs from the conserved cysteine through the conserved F or W. The D gene is left open where the match is weak. The size of a clone is reported for some rows only, either as once, few or many, or as a class for expanded clones.

many	TRBV6-1	TRBJ2-3	TRBD2	TGTGCCAGCAGTGATCTAGCGGGAGGGGAAGATACGCAGTATTTT	CASSDLAGGEDTQYF
few	TRBV18	TRBJ2-7	TRBD1	TGTGCCAGCTCACGACAGGGTCCCGAGCAGTACTTC	CASSRQGPEQYF
.	TRBV25-1	TRBJ1-6	TRBD1	TGTGCCAGCAGTGGGACAGGGGCGAATTCACCCCTCCACTTT	CASSGTGANSPLHF
few	TRBV30	TRBJ2-1	TRBD2	TGTGCCTGGGTCCGGGGGACTAGCAAGTACAATGAGCAGTTCTTC	CAWVRGTSKYNEQFF
.	TRBV2	TRBJ1-5	.	TGTGCCAGCAGCATGGAGAGCAATCAGCCCCAGCATTTT	CASSMESNQPQHF
.	TRBV7-2	TRBJ2-7	TRBD2	TGTGCCAGCAGCTATGGAGCGGGAGGCTCCTACGAGCAGTACTTC	CASSYGAGGSYEQYF
.	TRBV29-1	TRBJ1-1	.	TGCAGCGTTGCCGGGGCCGCTGAAGCTTTCTTT	CSVAGAAEAFF
few	TRBV25-1	TRBJ1-6	.	TGTGCCAGCAGTGGGGGGGCAGGAGAATCACCCCTCCACTTT	CASSGGAGESPLHF
.	TRBV30	TRBJ2-2	.	TGTGCCTGGAGTGTACAGCTGAACACCGGGGAGCTGTTTTTT	CAWSVQLNTGELFF
.	TRBV4-1	TRBJ2-1	.	TGCGCCAGCAGCCATTCTTCGGCGGTCAACCAGGATGATGAGCAGTTCTTC	CASSHSSAVNQDDEQFF
.	TRBV30	TRBJ1-2	TRBD1	TGTGCCTGGGACGGAGGGACAGTCGTCCGGTACACCTTC	CAWDGGTVVRYTF
.	TRBV2	TRBJ1-6	.	TGTGCCAGCAAAAGTTCACCCCTCCACTTT	CASKSSPLHF
.	TRBV29-1	TRBJ2-7	.	TGCAGCGTTCGGTTTGTACAGGGATACGAGCAGTACTTC	CSVRFVQGYEQYF
.	TRBV5-1	TRBJ2-7	.	TGCGCCAGCAGCCCCGGTCCGGCGGGCGAGCAGTACTTC	CASSPGPAGEQYF
.	TRBV9	TRBJ1-2	.	TGTGCCAGCAGCGCAGATGACAGGCTTGGTGGCTACACCTTC	CASSADDRLGGYTF
.	TRBV14	TRBJ2-3	.	TGTGCCAGCAGCCAAGCGGACAGCCCTAGCACAGATACGCAGTATTTT	CASSQADSPSTDTQYF
.	TRBV10-2	TRBJ2-7	TRBD2	TGCGCCAGGCCCCCCCGAGGTCGGGTAGCGGGGAGCTCCTACGAGCAGTACTTC	CARPPRGRVAGSSYEQYF
few	TRBV7-2	TRBJ2-6	TRBD1	TGTGCCAGCAGCTCTGGACAGGGCACTCACTCTGGGGCCAACGTCCTGACTTTC	CASSSGQGTHSGANVLTF